This T cell receptor (beta chain) comes out of a study of blood T cell repertoires in COVID-19. Study-wide context: T cells, B-cell-depleted T cells, or PBMCs supplied cDNA or gDNA.

Libraries were prepared by immunoSEQ multiplex PCR; TCRdb keeps only in-frame clonotypes and omits some of them. Seen here are about 39,000 clones, approximately 89% observed once, and the top ten hold about 4.6%. The CDR3 runs 13 residues. V was trimmed by 0 bases and J by 8 bases, leaving 10 bases between them. CDR1 is LNHNV and CDR2 is YYDKDF in the germline V gene (reference sequence). The receptor was isolated from a man between 60 and 70 years old with acute or convalescent COVID-19. Material for sequencing was peripheral blood. V gene TRBV15 combines with J gene TRBJ1-1; D uncertain. The CDR3 protein is CATSRDPTEEAFF. The CDR3 nucleotides read TGTGCCACCAGCAGAGACCCGACGGAGGAAGCTTTCTTT.